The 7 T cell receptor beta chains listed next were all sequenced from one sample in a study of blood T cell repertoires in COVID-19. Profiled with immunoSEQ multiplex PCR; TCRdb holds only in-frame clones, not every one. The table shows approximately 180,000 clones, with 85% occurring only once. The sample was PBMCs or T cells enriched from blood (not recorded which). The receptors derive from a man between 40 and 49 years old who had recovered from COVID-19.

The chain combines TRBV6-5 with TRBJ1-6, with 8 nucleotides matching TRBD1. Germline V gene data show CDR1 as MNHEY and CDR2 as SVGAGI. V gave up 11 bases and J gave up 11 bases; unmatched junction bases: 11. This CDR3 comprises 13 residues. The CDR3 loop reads CAEKTGTGTPLHF. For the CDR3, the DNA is TGTGCCGAGAAAACCGGGACAGGTACACCCCTCCACTTT.

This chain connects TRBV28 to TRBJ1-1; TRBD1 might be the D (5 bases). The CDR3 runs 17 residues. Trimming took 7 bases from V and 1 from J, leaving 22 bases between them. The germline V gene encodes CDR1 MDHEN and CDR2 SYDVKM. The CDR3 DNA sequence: TGTGCCAGCACCTATCGCGGGGGGAGGGCTGGGAACACTGAAGCTTTCTTT. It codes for CASTYRGGRAGNTEAFF. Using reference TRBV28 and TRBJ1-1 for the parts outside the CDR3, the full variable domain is DVKVTQSSRYLVKRTGEKVFLECVQDMDHENMFWYRQDPGLGLRLIYFSYDVKMKEKGDIPEGYSVSREKKERFSLILESASTNQTSMYLCASTYRGGRAGNTEAFFGQGTRLTVV.

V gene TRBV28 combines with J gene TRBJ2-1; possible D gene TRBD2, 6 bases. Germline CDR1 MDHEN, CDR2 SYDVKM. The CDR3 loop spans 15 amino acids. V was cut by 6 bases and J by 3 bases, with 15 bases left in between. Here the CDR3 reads CASSSSGTGYNEQFF. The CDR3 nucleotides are TGTGCCAGCAGCTCTTCCGGGACTGGCTACAATGAGCAGTTCTTC.

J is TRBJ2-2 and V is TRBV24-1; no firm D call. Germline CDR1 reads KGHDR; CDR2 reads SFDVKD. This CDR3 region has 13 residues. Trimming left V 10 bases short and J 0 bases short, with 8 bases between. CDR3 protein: CATRPPNTGELFF. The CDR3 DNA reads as TGTGCCACGAGGCCTCCGAACACCGGGGAGCTGTTTTTT.

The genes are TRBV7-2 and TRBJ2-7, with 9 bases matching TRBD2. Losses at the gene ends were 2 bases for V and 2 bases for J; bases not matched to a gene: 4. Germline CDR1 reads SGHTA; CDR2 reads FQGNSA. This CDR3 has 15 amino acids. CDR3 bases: TGTGCCAGCAGCTTAATAGCGGGGGATACCTACGAGCAGTACTTC. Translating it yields CASSLIAGDTYEQYF.

DNA for the CDR3: TGTGCCAGCAGCCTGGCCGGGGACACCGGGGAGCTGTTTTTT. Translation gives CASSLAGDTGELFF. The chain combines TRBV27 with TRBJ2-2; D may be TRBD2 (5 bases). Trimming took 6 bases from V and 3 from J, leaving 11 bases between them. This CDR3 contains 14 residues. Germline CDR1 reads MNHEY; CDR2 reads SMNVEV (reference sequence).

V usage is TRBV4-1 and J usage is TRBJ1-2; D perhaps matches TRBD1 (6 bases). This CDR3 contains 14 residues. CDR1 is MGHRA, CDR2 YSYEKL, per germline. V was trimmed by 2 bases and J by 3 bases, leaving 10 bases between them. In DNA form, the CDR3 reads TGCGCCAGCAGCCAAACAGGGACCTACTATGGCTACACCTTC. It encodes CASSQTGTYYGYTF.